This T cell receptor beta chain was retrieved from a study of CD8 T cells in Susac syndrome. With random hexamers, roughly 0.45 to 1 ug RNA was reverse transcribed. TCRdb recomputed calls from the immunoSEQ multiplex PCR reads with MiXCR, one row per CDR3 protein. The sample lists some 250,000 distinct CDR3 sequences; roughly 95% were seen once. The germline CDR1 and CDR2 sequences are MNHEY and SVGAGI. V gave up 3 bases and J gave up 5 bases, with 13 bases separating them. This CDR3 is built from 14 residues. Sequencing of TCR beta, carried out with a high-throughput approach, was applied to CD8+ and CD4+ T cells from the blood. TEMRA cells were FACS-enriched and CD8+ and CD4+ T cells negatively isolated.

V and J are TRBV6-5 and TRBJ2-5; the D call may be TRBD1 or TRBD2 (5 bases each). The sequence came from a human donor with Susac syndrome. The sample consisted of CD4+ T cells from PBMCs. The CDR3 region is CASSYEGWGETQYF. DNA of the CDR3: TGTGCCAGCAGTTATGAAGGTTGGGGGGAGACCCAGTACTTC.